Each of the 11 T cell receptor beta chains below was sequenced from the same sample in a study of CD8 T cells in ankylosing spondylitis. Using its own MiXCR run on the 5' RACE reads, TCRdb lists one record per CDR3 protein. Among hundreds of thousands of distinct CDR3 sequences listed, 20% were seen once. The sequencing input was blood, either unsorted or a sorted T cell fraction (not recorded which). The receptors derive from a male donor with ankylosing spondylitis or in good health (not recorded which).

The rearrangement links TRBV12-3 or TRBV12-4 to TRBJ1-2, with a weak D call TRBD1 (5 bases). Trimming took off 3 bases at V and 5 bases at J, with 16 bases between the two ends. CDR3 length: 15 amino acids. The chain's CDR3 is CASSFGGINRYGYTF. CDR3 DNA sequence: TGTGCCAGCAGTTTCGGGGGGATTAATCGGTATGGCTACACCTTC.

The rearrangement uses TRBV28 and TRBJ2-1; a weak D match, TRBD1 (6 bases). The CDR3 is 15 amino acids. V was clipped by 8 bases and J by 6 bases, with 20 bases between them. Germline values: CDR1 MDHEN, CDR2 SYDVKM. In DNA, the CDR3 is TGTGCCAGCTCCCGGATGGGGGCGCTGGGCAATGAGCAGTTCTTC. Encoded protein: CASSRMGALGNEQFF.

The rearrangement uses TRBV6-5 and TRBJ2-3; D is possibly TRBD2 (5 bases). Germline CDR1 is MNHEY and CDR2 is SVGAGI. Deletions cut 0 bases from V and 6 bases from J, with 10 bases between. CDR3 size: 14 residues. In nucleotides, the CDR3 is TGTGCCAGCAGTTACTCTCGGGGTCCCGATACGCAGTATTTT. It codes for CASSYSRGPDTQYF.

In its sample, this clonotype was seen many times. This chain connects TRBV5-6 to TRBJ2-7; the D gene is possibly TRBD2 (5 bases). With 0 bases removed from V and 6 bases from J, the gap between germline ends came to 10 bases. From germline, CDR1 is SGHDT and CDR2 YYEEEE. The CDR3 totals 13 residues. The CDR3 loop is CASSLGLGGEQYV. The CDR3 DNA reads TGTGCCAGCAGCTTGGGCCTAGGAGGCGAGCAGTACGTC.

The V call is TRBV12-2, the J call TRBJ2-7. TRBV12-2 is an annotated pseudogene. This CDR3 is built from 11 residues. CDR3 loop: CASRLGDEQYV. In DNA form, the CDR3 reads TGTGCAAGTCGCTTAGGGGACGAGCAGTACGTC.

In this sample, this clonotype turned up a few times. The CDR3 sequence is CASSSGTGPHEQFF. The CDR3 DNA reads TGTGCCAGCAGCTCCGGGACAGGGCCCCATGAGCAGTTCTTC. The rearrangement joins TRBV7-3 to TRBJ2-1, with TRBD1 matching over 9 bases. The germline gives CDR1 SGHTA, CDR2 FQGTGA. V gave up 4 bases and J gave up 8 bases; unmatched junction bases: 6. This CDR3 region has 14 residues.

This clonotype was seen a handful of times. The DNA for the CDR3 is TGCGCCAGCAGCTTGGTAGCGGGGGCTAGCACAGATACGCAGTATTTT. This encodes CASSLVAGASTDTQYF. J is TRBJ2-3 and V is TRBV5-1; TRBD2 matches at 9 bases. The CDR3 has 16 residues. Losses at the gene ends were 0 bases for V and 0 bases for J; bases not matched to a gene: 2. Per the germline V gene, CDR1 is SGHRS and CDR2 is YFSETQ.

This clonotype was observed a handful of times. The rearrangement joins TRBV7-3 to TRBJ2-1, with 8 bases identical to TRBD2. The ends lost 0 bases at V and 4 bases at J; junction bases unmatched: 5. Germline CDR1 and CDR2: SGHTA and FQGTGA. There are 16 residues in the CDR3. The CDR3 is CASSLTWTSRYNEQFF. Written as DNA, the CDR3 is TGTGCCAGCAGCTTAACATGGACTAGCAGGTACAATGAGCAGTTCTTC.

CDR3 protein: CASSDSGLAGVGDTQYF. The DNA of the CDR3 is TGTGCCAGCAGTGACTCAGGGCTAGCGGGAGTAGGGGATACGCAGTATTTT. The chain employs TRBV6-4 and TRBJ2-3; TRBD2 aligns across 10 bases. Trimming cost V 0 bases and J 6 bases; bases outside gene matches: 9. In germline, CDR1 is MRHNA, CDR2 SNTAGT. The CDR3 contains 17 residues.

The chain couples TRBV20-1 to TRBJ2-3, with D hard to call. Germline loops: CDR1 DFQATT, CDR2 SNEGSKA (reference sequence). This CDR3 comprises 13 residues. The V end was cut by 1 base, the J end by 1 base, with 6 bases between. The CDR3 DNA reads TGCAGTGCTAGAGTGGCGGGCACAGATACGCAGTATTTT. Translating it yields CSARVAGTDTQYF.

The rearrangement joins TRBV28 to TRBJ1-6; D uncertain. V lost 6 bases and J lost 4, with 7 bases in between. Germline V lookup: CDR1 MDHEN, CDR2 SYDVKM. The CDR3 is made up of 13 amino acids. The CDR3 bases are TGTGCCAGCAGGCGGGATTATAATTCACCCCTCCACTTT. Its protein product is CASRRDYNSPLHF.